The text below deals with one TCR beta chain. This sample is drawn from a study of control samples from healthy donors and cancer patients. V dropped 0 bases and J dropped 6 bases, with 16 bases sitting between them. This CDR3 has 16 amino acids. Germline CDR1 SGHKS, CDR2 YYEKEE (reference sequence). Assay: immunoSEQ multiplex PCR; the TCRdb copy retains only in-frame clones and omits some. This sample has roughly 100,000 clones, with 85% to 90% found just once. The sequenced material came from blood. The chain is built from TRBV5-5 and TRBJ2-1; D possibly corresponds to TRBD2 (6 bases). This sequence originates from a man aged 30-40 years in good health. The CDR3 here is CASSLASTSLGNEQFF. For the CDR3, the DNA is TGTGCCAGCAGCTTGGCTTCTACTAGCCTAGGCAATGAGCAGTTCTTC.